This TCR beta chain derives from a study of T cells in Graves' hyperthyroidism and ophthalmopathy. Amplification targeted TCR beta CDR3 regions from RNA transcripts. Researchers ran a first-round RT-PCR on the TCR CDR3 using the HTBI primer set. TCRdb re-analysed the multiplex PCR reads in MiXCR, keeping a single row per CDR3 protein. The sample lists hundreds of thousands of distinct CDR3 sequences, around 40% seen once, with roughly 30% in the top ten. The sequence derives from a woman in her thirties or forties with Graves' hyperthyroidism. Sequenced: blood.

CDR3 nucleotide sequence: TGCGCCAGCAGCTTCGGGTCCTCGGCGGGCAATCAGCCCCAGCATTTT. Protein: CASSFGSSAGNQPQHF. This sequence joins TRBV5-1 and TRBJ1-5; D is uncertain. Looked up from germline, CDR1 is SGHRS and CDR2 is YFSETQ. Trimming removed 2 bases at V and 2 bases at J, with 14 bases between. The CDR3 runs 16 residues.